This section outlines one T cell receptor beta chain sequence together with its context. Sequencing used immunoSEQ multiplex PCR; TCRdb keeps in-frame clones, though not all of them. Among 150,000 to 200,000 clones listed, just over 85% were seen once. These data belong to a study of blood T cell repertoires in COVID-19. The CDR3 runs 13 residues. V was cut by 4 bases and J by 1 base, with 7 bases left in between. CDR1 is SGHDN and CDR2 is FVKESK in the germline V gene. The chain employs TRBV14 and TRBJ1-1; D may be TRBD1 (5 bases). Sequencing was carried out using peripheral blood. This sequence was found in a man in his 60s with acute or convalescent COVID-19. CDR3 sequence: CASSPQGNTEAFF. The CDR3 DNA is TGTGCCAGCAGCCCGCAGGGGAACACTGAAGCTTTCTTT.